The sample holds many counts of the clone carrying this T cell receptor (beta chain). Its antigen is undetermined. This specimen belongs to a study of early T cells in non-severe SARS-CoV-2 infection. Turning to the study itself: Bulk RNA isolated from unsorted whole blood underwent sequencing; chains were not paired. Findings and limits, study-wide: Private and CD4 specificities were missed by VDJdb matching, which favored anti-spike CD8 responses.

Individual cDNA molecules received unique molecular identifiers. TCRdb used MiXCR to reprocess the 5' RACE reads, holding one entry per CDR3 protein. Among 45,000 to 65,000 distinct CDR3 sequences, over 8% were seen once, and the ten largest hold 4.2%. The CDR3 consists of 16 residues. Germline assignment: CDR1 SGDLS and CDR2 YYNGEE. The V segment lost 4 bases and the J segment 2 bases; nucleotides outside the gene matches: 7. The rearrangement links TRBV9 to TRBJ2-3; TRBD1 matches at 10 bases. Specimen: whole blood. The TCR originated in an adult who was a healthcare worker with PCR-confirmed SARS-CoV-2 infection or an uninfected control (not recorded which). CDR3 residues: CASSLGQGLLTDTQYF. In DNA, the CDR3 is TGTGCCAGCAGCCTGGGACAGGGGTTGCTCACAGATACGCAGTATTTT.